One sample yielded the 27 T cell receptor beta chains listed below, sequenced in a study of OX40 agonist ivuxolimab in advanced cancers. The protocol was immunoSEQ multiplex PCR, while the TCRdb copy is restricted to in-frame clones and leaves out a portion. The sample yields about 110,000 clones, about nine tenths seen once. The source material was CD4+ or CD8+ T cells sorted from blood, sampled in a trial of the OX40 agonist ivuxolimab. These receptors were obtained from an adult with an advanced solid tumor such as melanoma, head and neck, liver or kidney cancer.

The table lists this clone with a few counts. The CDR3 spells CASGLRRMNTGELFF. The CDR3 coding sequence is TGTGCTAGTGGTTTGAGGAGAATGAACACCGGGGAGCTGTTTTTT. The chain is built from TRBV12-5 and TRBJ2-2; no definite D call. The CDR3 spans 15 residues. V shed 2 bases and J shed 1 base, with 8 bases lying between them. Germline-derived CDR1 and CDR2 are LGHNT and FRNRAP. Full variable domain (rest looked up from reference TRBV12-5 and TRBJ2-2): DARVTQTPRHKVTEMGQEVTMRCQPILGHNTVFWYRQTMMQGLELLAYFRNRAPLDDSGMPKDRFSAEMPDATLATLKIQPSEPRDSAVYFCASGLRRMNTGELFFGEGSRLTVL.

The chain couples TRBV30 to TRBJ1-6; the D is unclear. The germline CDR1 and CDR2 sequences are GTSNPN and SVGIG (reference sequence). The length of the CDR3 is 13 residues. The germline V and J ends were trimmed by 4 bases and 5 bases, with 9 bases remaining between them. CDR3 residues: CAWTGGHNSPLHF. Written as DNA, the CDR3 is TGTGCCTGGACTGGTGGACATAATTCACCCCTCCACTTT.

The V call is TRBV30, the J call TRBJ1-5; D perhaps matches TRBD1 (6 bases). The CDR3 has 17 residues. Trimming left V 1 base short and J 2 bases short, with 18 bases between. In germline, CDR1 is GTSNPN, CDR2 SVGIG (reference sequence). CDR3 nucleotide sequence: TGTGCCTGGAGTGCGATCAGGGGCGAATATGGCAATCAGCCCCAGCATTTT. This encodes CAWSAIRGEYGNQPQHF.

The chain recombines TRBV19 with TRBJ1-1; D perhaps matches TRBD1 (6 bases). This CDR3 is built from 13 residues. V gave up 7 bases and J gave up 4 bases, with 13 bases separating them. The germline V gene has CDR1 LNHDA and CDR2 SQIVND (reference sequence). The CDR3 protein is CASKGGAVTEAFF. DNA for the CDR3: TGTGCCAGTAAAGGGGGTGCCGTCACTGAAGCTTTCTTT.

The DNA of the CDR3 is TGTGCCAGCAGCGTAGATCCGGCAGGGTACAATGAGCAGTTCTTC. Protein sequence: CASSVDPAGYNEQFF. The chain joins TRBV9 to TRBJ2-1, with D tentatively TRBD1 (5 bases). This CDR3 has 15 amino acids. Germline V CDR1 and CDR2: SGDLS, YYNGEE. Trimming cost V 0 bases and J 4 bases, with 11 bases left between them.

With regard to this clone: The junction differs from germline at one of its ends, possibly a read error. The sample contains more than one DNA sequence encoding this CDR3. The chain is built from TRBV19 and TRBJ1-1, with D maybe TRBD1 (6 bases). The CDR3 has 13 amino acids. Germline V gives CDR1 LNHDA, CDR2 SQIVND (reference sequence). CDR3 DNA sequence: TGTGCCAGTAGTATCACAGGGATCACTGAGGCTTTCTTT. Translated, it gives CASSITGITEAFF.

The chain joins TRBV18 to TRBJ1-2; possible D gene TRBD1, 5 bases. The CDR3 contains 15 residues. Trimming cost V 1 base and J 6 bases, with 15 bases left between them. Germline V gives CDR1 KGHSH, CDR2 LQKENI. CDR3 in amino acids: CASSPLSGTSDGYTF. DNA for the CDR3: TGTGCCAGCTCACCACTGTCGGGGACTTCGGATGGCTACACCTTC.

V gene TRBV25-1 combines with J gene TRBJ1-2; D unresolved. Germline V gene sequence: CDR1 MGHDK, CDR2 SYGVNS. The CDR3 is 14 amino acids. Trimming took 9 bases from V and 4 from J, leaving 18 bases between them. The CDR3 is CASSRSVRGYGYTF. CDR3 nucleotides: TGTGCCAGTTCTCGTTCTGTTCGAGGCTATGGCTACACCTTC.

CDR3 sequence (DNA): TGTGCCAGCGGGGGGGGCGTGGACACTGAAGCTTTCTTT. Translating gives CASGGGVDTEAFF. V gene TRBV6-5 combines with J gene TRBJ1-1; TRBD1 might be the D (6 bases). Looked up from germline, CDR1 is MNHEY and CDR2 is SVGAGI. The CDR3 covers 13 residues. Trimming took off 8 bases at V and 3 bases at J, with 13 bases between the two ends.

The V gene is TRBV15, the J gene TRBJ2-2; tentatively, D is TRBD1 or TRBD2 (5 bases each). From germline, CDR1 is LNHNV and CDR2 YYDKDF (reference sequence). V was pared by 0 bases and J by 6 bases, with 20 bases between. The CDR3 sequence is 18 residues long. CDR3 DNA: TGTGCCACCAGCAGAGAAAGCGAGGGGCGACAGTTCGCCGGGGAGCTGTTTTTT. Protein: CATSRESEGRQFAGELFF.

The CDR3 reads CASSYPRDSYEQYF. The CDR3 DNA reads as TGTGCCAGCAGTTACCCACGGGATTCCTACGAGCAGTACTTC. The chain couples TRBV6-5 to TRBJ2-7, with D possibly being TRBD2 (5 bases). CDR3 length equals 14 residues. The germline V gene has CDR1 MNHEY and CDR2 SVGAGI. V was shortened by 2 bases and J by 1 base, with 9 bases between the two germline ends.

The chain couples TRBV28 to TRBJ2-6; 7 bases are a match to TRBD2. V lost 11 bases, J lost 2 bases, and 6 bases stayed unmatched. Per the germline V gene, CDR1 is MDHEN and CDR2 is SYDVKM. The CDR3 has 14 residues. The CDR3 protein is CASGGGPGANVLTF. The CDR3 DNA is TGTGCCTCTGGGGGGGGACCTGGGGCCAACGTCCTGACTTTC.

V gene TRBV9 combines with J gene TRBJ2-3; D unclear. V gave up 0 bases and J gave up 4 bases, with 9 bases separating them. The CDR3 extends over 14 amino acids. Germline loops: CDR1 SGDLS, CDR2 YYNGEE. CDR3 bases: TGTGCCAGCAGCGTAGGGAGCACGGCAGATACGCAGTATTTT. Translated, it gives CASSVGSTADTQYF.

With respect to this clone: The same CDR3 is also encoded by other DNA sequences in this sample. This rearrangement joins TRBV18 to TRBJ1-2, with D tentatively TRBD1 (5 bases). CDR1 KGHSH and CDR2 LQKENI come from the germline V gene. This CDR3 is 13 amino acids long. Trimming removed 3 bases at V and 8 bases at J, with 13 bases between. Here the CDR3 DNA reads TGTGCCAGCTCACCGACGGCAGGGCGAGGCTACACCTTC. Its translation is CASSPTAGRGYTF.

The chain recombines TRBV7-2 with TRBJ2-3; the D gene is possibly TRBD1 (6 bases). Germline-derived CDR1 and CDR2 are SGHTA and FQGNSA. The CDR3 has 15 amino acids. Trimming cost V 2 bases and J 2 bases, with 11 bases left between them. Written as DNA, the CDR3 is TGTGCCAGCAGCTTAAGAGGGGGAGACACAGATACGCAGTATTTT. Encoded protein: CASSLRGGDTDTQYF.

The chain carries TRBV18 and TRBJ2-6; 8 bases match TRBD2. The germline CDR1 and CDR2 sequences are KGHSH and LQKENI. The J segment lost 0 bases and the V segment lost 5 bases, leaving 9 bases of the junction unmatched. The CDR3 is 18 amino acids. The DNA of the CDR3 is TGTGCCAGCTCATATGTGCTAGCGGGCCCCTCTGGGGCCAACGTCCTGACTTTC. Protein sequence: CASSYVLAGPSGANVLTF.

The V gene is TRBV18, the J gene TRBJ1-4; D ambiguous. The CDR3 loop spans 15 amino acids. Germline-derived CDR1 and CDR2 are KGHSH and LQKENI. Trimming removed 3 bases from V and 3 bases from J, with 11 bases in between. This CDR3 reads CASSPLGGPNEKLFF. As DNA, the CDR3 is TGTGCCAGCTCACCTCTGGGAGGGCCTAATGAAAAACTGTTTTTT.

This clone was recorded once. The V gene is TRBV5-6, the J gene TRBJ1-1; TRBD1 is a possible D gene (6 bases). The CDR3 sequence is 14 residues long. CDR1 is SGHDT, CDR2 YYEEEE, per germline. Trimming took off 2 bases at V and 6 bases at J, with 14 bases between the two ends. The chain's CDR3 is CASSFGGAGAEAFF. The CDR3 DNA follows: TGTGCCAGCAGCTTTGGGGGGGCCGGGGCTGAAGCTTTCTTT.

Comment on this clone: A read error may produce the germline difference seen at one junction end. The rearrangement joins TRBV5-4 to TRBJ1-2; 9 bases match TRBD1. The CDR3 sequence is 12 residues long. The germline V gene has CDR1 SGHNT and CDR2 YYREEE (reference sequence). CDR3 sequence (DNA): TGTGCCAGCAGCCAGGGGACAGGGATCAGATCCTTC. As protein: CASSQGTGIRSF.

V gene TRBV9 combines with J gene TRBJ1-2; tentative D call: TRBD1 (5 bases). Germline values: CDR1 SGDLS, CDR2 YYNGEE. V was trimmed by 4 bases and J by 8 bases, leaving 18 bases between them. The length of the CDR3 is 14 residues. CDR3 sequence (DNA): TGTGCCAGCAGCCCAGGGACCAAATCGGAGGGCTACACCTTC. This encodes CASSPGTKSEGYTF.

The rearrangement links TRBV19 to TRBJ2-5; a possible D gene is TRBD2 (6 bases). V gave up 9 bases and J gave up 1 base, with 15 bases separating them. CDR1 LNHDA and CDR2 SQIVND come from the germline V gene (reference sequence). The CDR3 runs 14 residues. In nucleotides, the CDR3 is TGTGCCAGCAGCAGCGGGCGGTTCCAAGAGACCCAGTACTTC. The encoded protein is CASSSGRFQETQYF. Full variable domain (outside the CDR3, taken from reference TRBV19 and TRBJ2-5): DGGITQSPKYLFRKEGQNVTLSCEQNLNHDAMYWYRQDPGQGLRLIYYSQIVNDFQKGDIAEGYSVSREKKESFPLTVTSAQKNPTAFYLCASSSGRFQETQYFGPGTRLLVL.

CDR3 nucleotides: TGTGCCAGCAGTTTGGCCCCGAGTAGCGTGAAGACCCAGTACTTC. This gives the protein CASSLAPSSVKTQYF. The rearrangement links TRBV27 to TRBJ2-5; D might be TRBD2 (5 bases). The V and J ends lost 3 bases and 6 bases respectively, with 17 bases between them. The germline V gene has CDR1 MNHEY and CDR2 SMNVEV (reference sequence). The length of the CDR3 is 15 residues.

The CDR3 nucleotides read TGTGCCAGCAGCCTGGACAGGAATTCACCCCTCCACTTT. Translated, it gives CASSLDRNSPLHF. V is TRBV11-1 and J is TRBJ1-6; 7 bases are a match to TRBD1. The CDR3 is 13 amino acids. CDR1 is SGHAT, CDR2 FQDESV, per germline (reference sequence). V lost 5 bases to trimming and J lost 7 bases; unmatched junction nucleotides: 2.

The CDR3 sequence: CASSPRLAGGLGGELFF. DNA of the CDR3: TGTGCCAGCAGCCCCCGGCTAGCGGGAGGGCTTGGCGGGGAGCTGTTTTTT. V is TRBV5-4 and J is TRBJ2-2; 12 bases fit TRBD2. Losses at the gene ends were 4 bases for V and 7 bases for J; bases not matched to a gene: 11. The CDR3 loop spans 17 amino acids. From germline, CDR1 is SGHNT and CDR2 YYREEE (reference sequence).

The V gene is TRBV7-3, the J gene TRBJ2-1, with TRBD2 matching over 7 bases. The V gene's germline CDR1 is SGHTA and CDR2 FQGTGA. There are 16 residues in the CDR3. The junction had 14 bases not matched to a gene; V was cut back by 5 bases and J by 7 bases. Here the CDR3 DNA reads TGTGCCAGCAGCCCGGGTACGGCGGGGGATTATAATGAGCAGTTCTTC. Its translation is CASSPGTAGDYNEQFF.

This chain connects TRBV5-8 to TRBJ2-1; D not certain. The CDR3 has 16 amino acids. The germline V gene has CDR1 SGHTS and CDR2 YDEGEE. V gave up 2 bases and J gave up 4 bases, with 16 bases separating them. The CDR3 sequence: CASSFYDLGIYNEQFF. The CDR3 bases are TGTGCCAGCAGCTTCTACGATCTAGGGATATACAATGAGCAGTTCTTC.

V usage is TRBV4-2 and J usage is TRBJ1-4; no definite D call. V dropped 1 base and J dropped 1 base, with 7 bases sitting between them. The CDR3 runs to 15 residues. Germline lookup yields CDR1 LGHNA and CDR2 YNFKEQ. CDR3 region: CASSQGRLTNEKLFF. The CDR3 bases are TGTGCCAGCAGCCAAGGCCGTTTAACTAATGAAAAACTGTTTTTT.